Given below is one TCR beta chain in context. This clonotype was seen ten or more times. This receptor's antigen is unknown. No base-level quality is on record; no much larger clone is a single base apart. The data originate from a study of T cells in Graves' hyperthyroidism and ophthalmopathy (dated by TCRdb to about 2019). As for the study more broadly: Peripheral blood samples were taken at initial diagnosis, before any treatment was given. Prospective prediction of ophthalmopathy was tested in an independent validation cohort of approximately 19 hyperthyroidism patients and around 16 patients who later progressed to ophthalmopathy. Following sampling, methimazole starting at 30 mg daily was given to hyperthyroidism patients, and high-dose intravenous methylprednisolone was given to ophthalmopathy patients. The 90 or so discovery patients were randomly split 7:3 into training and test sets. The study also compared thyroid tissue and blood T-cell repertoires from several Graves' hyperthyroidism patients. According to the paper, TCR Vbeta CDR3 sequencing was carried out on 135 peripheral blood samples, which came from some 41 ophthalmopathy, approximately 72 hyperthyroidism and 17 progressor patients. TCR V-J signatures able to tell the groups apart were searched for in a discovery cohort of 95 or so patients, of whom under 45 had Graves' ophthalmopathy and 57 had stable Graves' hyperthyroidism. Paper-wide results and their limitations: Most expanded thyroid clonotypes (frequency above 0.001) were also found in blood, which suggests that blood repertoires may mirror thyroid immune responses. Sample size was not statistically predetermined, and blinding of investigators to group allocation was not performed. In validation, the model predicted progression to ophthalmopathy a median of roughly 6.5 months before onset, with about 64% sensitivity and roughly 72% specificity. Ophthalmopathy was separated from stable hyperthyroidism by a 13 V-J signature model, with approximately 86% sensitivity and approximately 84% specificity obtained in cross-validation and 80%/75% obtained in testing.

TCR beta CDR3 regions were amplified from RNA transcripts. The TCR CDR3 was subjected to a first round of RT-PCR using the HTBI primer set and the Qiagen OneStep RT-PCR kit. Libraries were constructed in a second round of multiplex PCR, after which size selection and purification were performed. Sequencing of the libraries was done on an Illumina HiSeq2000 using paired-end 100 bp reads. Concerning the study's data processing: SOAPnuke was used to process the raw data, removing reads that contained adapters or uncalled bases, had a mean Phred below 15, or lacked an exact match to the constant primer or identifier. COPE v1.2.5 was used to merge the high-quality paired reads, and each unique nucleotide sequence was defined as a clonotype. Clonotypes were aligned to IMGT TRBV, TRBD and TRBJ reference segments using MiTCR v1.1. Analysis was restricted to V-J combinations with a frequency above 0.0001, which covered 99.2% of repertoires. The TCS score was defined as the ratio of F50 (clonal expansion) to E x V (chaos), calculated using BLOSUM62-based TCRdist between CDR3 peptides within each V-J. Welch's t-statistics and random forest reduced approximately 520 V-J features to fewer than 15, which were used in a naive Bayes classifier (R e1071). TCRdb cleaned the public reads at Q25 with fastp, built clones with MiXCR and kept in-frame beta chains. Each CDR3 protein gets just one entry, which takes the most common genes and DNA from the rows behind it. TCRdb assigned the V and J calls; the authors' analysis was not used. The sample table holds about 360,000 distinct CDR3 sequences, of which about a sixth were seen once. The ten largest clonotypes hold about a quarter of the sample.

The hyperthyroidism patients were between 18 and 65 years old and newly diagnosed, with a disease duration of less than 2 months. The study excluded patients with uncontrolled infections, other autoimmune diseases, pregnancy or lactation. Clinical symptoms, serum thyroxine and TRAb, thyroid ultrasound, and orbital computed tomography formed the basis for the diagnoses. Blood from progressor patients was collected at the time of first diagnosis with hyperthyroidism, before any ophthalmopathy symptoms had appeared. Ficoll-Paque density gradient centrifugation was used to isolate PBMCs from 8.5 to 10 ml of fresh peripheral blood. Progressor patients were initially diagnosed with Graves' hyperthyroidism and developed ophthalmopathy during follow-up. Trizol reagent was used to extract total RNA, and RNA quality was then checked on an Agilent 2100 Bioanalyzer. This TCR was sampled from a woman aged 18-30 years with Graves' hyperthyroidism that later progressed to Graves' ophthalmopathy. The sequencing input was blood.

Read as DNA, the sequence is TGTGCCTGGACCACGGGGGTCTCTGGAAACACCATATATTTT. Its product reads: CAWTTGVSGNTIYF. Recombination connected TRBV30 to TRBJ1-3; TRBD1 might be the D gene, on 5 matching bases. In the germline V gene (reference sequence), CDR1 corresponds to GTSNPN and CDR2 to SVGIG. The CDR3 spans 14 residues, from the cysteine through the phenylalanine. Of all the DNA, just the CDR3 is kept, 42 bases in frame from base 1. V and J are truncated by 4 bases and 0 bases respectively, leaving an intervening sequence of 10 bases.